This T cell receptor beta chain was sequenced during a study of tumor-infiltrating lymphocytes in primary liver carcinoma. Remarks on this clonotype: Its target is unknown. At one boundary the junction diverges from the germline segment, which might be a read error.

General study points: Compared with blood, tumor repertoires held significantly more in their top 250 clones. Detection in all five tumor regions applied to only about 7.5-24% of top clones.

Germline CDR1 SGHVS, CDR2 FQNEAQ. This CDR3 region has 17 residues. Co-extraction of both nucleic acids (RNA and DNA) used about 18-31 mg of unsorted bulk tissue. TCR beta cDNA was reverse-transcribed from 400 to 500 ng of total RNA. The reaction used a constant-region primer and ProtoScript II reverse transcriptase. Nested multiplex PCR, run for three rounds with slightly modified ARM-PCR, yielded TCR beta libraries. TRBV1-TRBV30 forward primers paired with a C-beta reverse primer drove the first two PCR rounds, about 11 cycles each. In TCRdb, the multiplex PCR reads were re-called with MiXCR into one record per CDR3 protein. The data hold fewer than 70,000 distinct CDR3 sequences, with 55% to 75% observed a single time.

This receptor was obtained from a man between 40 and 49 years old with primary liver carcinoma and hepatitis B virus infection. The rearrangement links TRBV7-8 to TRBJ2-6, with TRBD1 as a possible D gene (5 bases). The sequenced sample consisted of liver tumor tissue from sampling region 2. Sample subset: tumor region T2, inferior pole. The CDR3 sequence: CASSSTVTRSGANVPTF. Written as DNA, the CDR3 is TGTGCCAGCAGCTCTACGGTAACGCGCTCTGGGGCCAACGTCCCGACTTTC. The whole variable domain, remainder taken from reference TRBV7-8 and TRBJ2-6, is GAGVSQSPRYKVAKRGQDVALRCDPISGHVSLFWYQQALGQGPEFLTYFQNEAQLDKSGLPSDRFFAERPEGSVSTLKIQRTQQEDSAVYLCASSSTVTRSGANVPTFGAGSRLTVL.